This T cell receptor (beta chain) was sequenced in a study of molecular identifiers for immune sequencing clone quantification. TCRdb reprocessed the PCR reads via MiXCR and lists one record per CDR3 protein. This table holds some 680,000 distinct CDR3 sequences, about 25% found once. Sorted naive CD8 T cells were those defined as CD8+CD4-CCR7+CD45RA+. The V and J ends lost 4 bases and 4 bases, in that order; junction bases with no gene match: 10. This CDR3 contains 17 residues. Per the germline V gene, CDR1 is MNHEY and CDR2 is SMNVEV (reference sequence). The chain employs TRBV27 and TRBJ1-6, with 7 bases fitting TRBD1. This TCR was sampled from a human donor in good health. Some libraries in this study had Jurkat cell RNA spiked in. The sequenced sample consisted of naive CD8+ T cells from blood, with Jurkat cell RNA spiked in. Subset denoted: FACS-sorted CD8+CD4-CCR7+CD45RA+ naive T cells. CDR3 coding DNA: TGTGCCAGCAGTTCATGGACAGGTTCCCTTTATAATTCACCCCTCCACTTT. It translates to CASSSWTGSLYNSPLHF.